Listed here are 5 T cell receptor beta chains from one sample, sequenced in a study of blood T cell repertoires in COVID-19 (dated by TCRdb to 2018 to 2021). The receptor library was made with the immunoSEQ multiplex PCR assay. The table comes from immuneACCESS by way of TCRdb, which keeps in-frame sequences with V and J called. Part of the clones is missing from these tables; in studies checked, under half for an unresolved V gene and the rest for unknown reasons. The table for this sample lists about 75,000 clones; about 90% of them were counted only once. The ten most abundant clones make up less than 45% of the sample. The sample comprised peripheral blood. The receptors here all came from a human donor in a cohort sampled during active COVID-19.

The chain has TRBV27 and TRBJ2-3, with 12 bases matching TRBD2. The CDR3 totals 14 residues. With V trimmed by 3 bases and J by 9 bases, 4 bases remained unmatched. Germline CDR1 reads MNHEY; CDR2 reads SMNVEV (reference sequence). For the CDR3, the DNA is TGTGCCAGCAGTTTTCAACTAGCGGGAGGAACGCAGTATTTT. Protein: CASSFQLAGGTQYF.

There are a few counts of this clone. In DNA form, the CDR3 reads TGTGCCAGCAGGGGGCCCGTTCCTGGGGCCAACGTCCTGACTTTC. It codes for CASRGPVPGANVLTF. V and J are TRBV28 and TRBJ2-6; a possible D gene is TRBD1 (5 bases). The CDR3 covers 15 residues. Trimming took 6 bases from V and 2 from J, leaving 11 bases between them. Germline V gene lookup returns CDR1 MDHEN and CDR2 SYDVKM.

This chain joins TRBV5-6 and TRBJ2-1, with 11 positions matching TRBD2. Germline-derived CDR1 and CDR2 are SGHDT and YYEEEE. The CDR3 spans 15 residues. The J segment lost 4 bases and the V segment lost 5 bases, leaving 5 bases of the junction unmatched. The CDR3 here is CASSMTSGDYNEQFF. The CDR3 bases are TGTGCCAGCAGTATGACTAGCGGGGATTACAATGAGCAGTTCTTC.

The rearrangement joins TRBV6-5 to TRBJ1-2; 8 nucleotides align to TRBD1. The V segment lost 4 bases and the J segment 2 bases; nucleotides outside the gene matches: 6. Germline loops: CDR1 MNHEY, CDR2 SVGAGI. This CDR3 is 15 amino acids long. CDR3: CASSSTGQGNYGYTF. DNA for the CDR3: TGTGCCAGCAGTTCAACAGGACAGGGCAACTATGGCTACACCTTC.

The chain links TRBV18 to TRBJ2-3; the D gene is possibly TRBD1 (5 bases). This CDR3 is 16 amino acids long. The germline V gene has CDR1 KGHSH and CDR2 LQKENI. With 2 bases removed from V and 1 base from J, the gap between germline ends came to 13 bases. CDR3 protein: CASSPRVPQGTDTQYF. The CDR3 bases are TGTGCCAGCTCACCAAGGGTCCCACAGGGCACAGATACGCAGTATTTT. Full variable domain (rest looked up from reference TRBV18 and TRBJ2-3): NAGVMQNPRHLVRRRGQEARLRCSPMKGHSHVYWYRQLPEEGLKFMVYLQKENIIDESGMPKERFSAEFPKEGPSILRIQQVVRGDSAAYFCASSPRVPQGTDTQYFGPGTRLTVL.